This T cell receptor (beta chain) was documented in a study of shared clonotypes between healthy human individuals. The table came from immunoSEQ multiplex PCR; TCRdb's copy has only in-frame clones and leaves some out. Found here are approximately 2.5 million clones, just over 90% of them singletons; the top ten hold 0.13% to 0.15%. This clonotype originated in a man aged 18 to 35 in good health. The material sequenced was naive CD4+ T cells sorted from blood. Subset meaning: CD45RA+ positively selected.

The CDR3 region is CASSIEKLQGLDYGYTF. For the CDR3, the DNA is TGTGCCAGTAGTATAGAGAAATTACAGGGGTTGGACTATGGCTACACCTTC. The rearrangement uses TRBV19 and TRBJ1-2, with 7 bases identical to TRBD1. The CDR3 runs 17 residues. Unmatched junction bases numbered 10, after V lost 0 bases and J lost 3 bases. Germline V gene data show CDR1 as LNHDA and CDR2 as SQIVND (reference sequence).